Shown below are 21 T cell receptor beta chains from a single sample sequenced in a study of shared clonotypes between healthy human individuals. Assay: immunoSEQ multiplex PCR; the TCRdb copy retains only in-frame clones and omits some. This sample has millions of clones; 90% to 95% occur once, and the top ten carry about 0.13%. Sequencing input: naive CD4+ T cells sorted from blood. Noted subset: CD45RA+ positively selected. These receptors were obtained from a man aged 18 to 30 in good health.

The chain couples TRBV28 to TRBJ2-5; 12 bases agree with TRBD2. Germline values: CDR1 MDHEN, CDR2 SYDVKM. The CDR3 spans 17 residues. Losses at the gene ends were 6 bases for V and 4 bases for J; bases not matched to a gene: 12. CDR3 sequence: CASSGLAGLSLLETQYF. The CDR3 DNA is TGTGCCAGCAGCGGACTAGCGGGGCTGAGTCTTTTAGAGACCCAGTACTTC.

The rearrangement links TRBV28 to TRBJ2-1, with a tentative D call TRBD2 (5 bases). The CDR3 consists of 14 residues. V shed 2 bases and J shed 0 bases, with 5 bases lying between them. The germline CDR1 and CDR2 sequences are MDHEN and SYDVKM. The CDR3 here is CASSLTSSYNEQFF. In DNA form, the CDR3 reads TGTGCCAGCAGTTTAACTAGCTCCTACAATGAGCAGTTCTTC.

V usage is TRBV5-1 and J usage is TRBJ2-2; D perhaps matches TRBD1 (5 bases). Germline CDR1 SGHRS, CDR2 YFSETQ. The length of the CDR3 is 15 residues. Trimming took 6 bases from V and 0 from J, leaving 12 bases between them. The CDR3 loop reads CASTQETANTGELFF. CDR3 DNA sequence: TGCGCCAGCACCCAGGAGACAGCGAACACCGGGGAGCTGTTTTTT. The entire variable domain, with the rest obtained from reference TRBV5-1 and TRBJ2-2, is as follows: KAGVTQTPRYLIKTRGQQVTLSCSPISGHRSVSWYQQTPGQGLQFLFEYFSETQRNKGNFPGRFSGRQFSNSRSEMNVSTLELGDSALYLCASTQETANTGELFFGEGSRLTVL.

This clone was observed a few times. Other DNA sequences in this specimen translate into the identical CDR3. The rearrangement links TRBV6-5 to TRBJ2-2, with D uncertain. Germline values: CDR1 MNHEY, CDR2 SVGAGI. The CDR3 has 12 amino acids. The ends were cut back, 2 bases at V and 4 bases at J, with 2 bases in the middle. In DNA form, the CDR3 reads TGTGCCAGCAGTTACCTCACCGGGGAGCTGTTTTTT. It is translated as CASSYLTGELFF.

For this clone: The same CDR3 can be traced to other DNA sequences in this sample. The J gene is TRBJ2-5, the V gene TRBV18; 7 positions agree with TRBD1. CDR3 length: 13 amino acids. In germline, CDR1 is KGHSH, CDR2 LQKENI. Unmatched junction bases numbered 3, after V lost 3 bases and J lost 5 bases. Here the CDR3 DNA reads TGTGCCAGCTCACCTGAACAGGGGGAGACCCAGTACTTC. This sequence encodes CASSPEQGETQYF.

The rearrangement joins TRBV20-1 to TRBJ2-7; either TRBD1 or TRBD2 may fit D (5 bases each). CDR3 length: 11 residues. CDR1 and CDR2 (germline): DFQATT, SNEGSKA (reference sequence). Trimming shortened V by 5 bases and J by 5 bases, and 10 bases separated the two germline ends. CDR3 sequence (DNA): TGCAGTGCTGGGACGCGGAACGAGCAGTACTTC. Residues: CSAGTRNEQYF.

This rearrangement joins TRBV7-9 to TRBJ1-6, with a weak D call TRBD1 (5 bases). The germline V gene has CDR1 SEHNR and CDR2 FQNEAQ (reference sequence). CDR3 length: 14 amino acids. Trimming took 0 bases from V and 6 from J, leaving 6 bases between them. In DNA form, the CDR3 reads TGTGCCAGCAGCTTAGCGGGGCCTAATTCACCCCTCCACTTT. This encodes CASSLAGPNSPLHF.

This sequence joins TRBV5-1 and TRBJ1-1; D gene ambiguous. Germline V CDR1 and CDR2: SGHRS, YFSETQ. V was trimmed by 0 bases and J by 3 bases, leaving 6 bases between them. The CDR3 covers 13 residues. This CDR3 reads CASSLAPYTEAFF. DNA for the CDR3: TGCGCCAGCAGCTTGGCCCCCTACACTGAAGCTTTCTTT. The entire variable domain, with the rest obtained from reference TRBV5-1 and TRBJ1-1, is as follows: KAGVTQTPRYLIKTRGQQVTLSCSPISGHRSVSWYQQTPGQGLQFLFEYFSETQRNKGNFPGRFSGRQFSNSRSEMNVSTLELGDSALYLCASSLAPYTEAFFGQGTRLTVV.

The chain combines TRBV15 with TRBJ2-7; TRBD2 matches at 10 bases. Germline values: CDR1 LNHNV, CDR2 YYDKDF (reference sequence). The CDR3 is 16 residues long. Trimming cost V 5 bases and J 4 bases; bases outside gene matches: 11. CDR3 in amino acids: CATSSQPSGGSYEQYF. Written as DNA, the CDR3 is TGTGCCACCAGCTCACAACCTAGCGGGGGTTCTTACGAGCAGTACTTC.

This clone was seen just once. The chain carries TRBV12-2 and TRBJ1-5. TRBV12-2 is a documented pseudogene. The CDR3 length is 11 residues. CDR3 DNA: TGTGCAAGTCGCTTTAGTCAGCCCCAGCATTTT. Residues: CASRFSQPQHF.

Remarks on this clone: The sample holds other DNA sequences that translate to the same CDR3. The chain uses TRBV6-5 and TRBJ1-1; D not certain. CDR1 and CDR2 (germline): MNHEY, SVGAGI. The CDR3 runs to 12 residues. Trimming removed 6 bases at V and 0 bases at J, with 5 bases between. CDR3 DNA sequence: TGTGCCAGCAGCCGCATGAACACTGAAGCTTTCTTT. This encodes CASSRMNTEAFF.

The gene calls are TRBV6-1 and TRBJ1-5; possibly TRBD1 for D (5 bases). The germline V and J ends were trimmed by 0 bases and 0 bases, with 18 bases remaining between them. The CDR3 runs 19 residues. Germline CDR1 and CDR2: MNHNS and SASEGT. CDR3 coding DNA: TGTGCCAGCAGTGAAGCGTCAGGGATATCCCGTTATAGCAATCAGCCCCAGCATTTT. Residues: CASSEASGISRYSNQPQHF.

For this clone: The sample carries other DNA sequences with the same CDR3. The chain uses TRBV12-5 and TRBJ2-5; D is tentatively TRBD1 or TRBD2 (5 bases each). Germline CDR1 and CDR2: LGHNT and FRNRAP. V lost 7 bases to trimming and J lost 1 base, with 10 bases between them. The CDR3 extends over 13 amino acids. The CDR3 DNA reads TGTGCTAGTGCCCTTGGGGGCCAAGAGACCCAGTACTTC. This sequence encodes CASALGGQETQYF.

A few counts support this clone. The J gene is TRBJ1-5, the V gene TRBV19; a possible D gene is TRBD1 (5 bases). Germline V lookup: CDR1 LNHDA, CDR2 SQIVND (reference sequence). V gave up 9 bases and J gave up 1 base, with 16 bases separating them. The CDR3 is 15 residues long. The CDR3 DNA follows: TGTGCCAGCCACGGGGCCCAGGTGAGCAATCAGCCCCAGCATTTT. It specifies CASHGAQVSNQPQHF.

CDR3 in amino acids: CASSLTREVEQFF. CDR3 nucleotide sequence: TGTGCCAGCTCACTCACCAGGGAGGTTGAGCAGTTCTTC. The chain employs TRBV18 and TRBJ2-1; weak D call: TRBD2 (6 bases). V was shortened by 4 bases and J by 9 bases, with 13 bases between the two germline ends. Germline CDR1 is KGHSH and CDR2 is LQKENI. The CDR3 spans 13 residues.

A note on this clone: The identical CDR3 is also encoded by other nucleotide sequences in the sample. The V call is TRBV2, the J call TRBJ2-5; no definite D call. The CDR3 runs to 11 residues. Germline V gene sequence: CDR1 SNHLY, CDR2 FYNNEI. Trimming took 4 bases from V and 4 from J, leaving 4 bases between them. The CDR3 reads CASSVGETQYF. DNA for the CDR3: TGTGCCAGCAGTGTTGGAGAGACCCAGTACTTC.

The rearrangement links TRBV21-1 to TRBJ2-1; TRBD1 was called by the table and not checked on the DNA. TRBV21-1 is assigned pseudogene status. There are 23 residues in the CDR3. CDR3 amino acids: CASTQQGGFTSATGDPTYNEQFF. The CDR3 DNA reads as TGTGCCAGCACCCAACAAGGGGGCTTCACGTCTGCTACAGGAGACCCTACGTACAATGAGCAGTTCTTC.

The rearrangement joins TRBV6-6 to TRBJ2-1; D is unresolved. The CDR3 spans 13 residues. The germline V gene encodes CDR1 MNHNY and CDR2 SVGAGI (reference sequence). The V end lost 7 bases, the J end lost 7 bases, and 14 bases lay between the germline ends. CDR3 DNA sequence: TGTGCCAGCACGAGGCCTAGTGTAAATGAGCAGTTCTTC. This encodes CASTRPSVNEQFF.

The chain employs TRBV7-2 and TRBJ2-3; possibly TRBD1 or TRBD2 for D (8 bases each). V lost 2 bases, J lost 4 bases, and 19 bases lay in between. CDR3 length: 17 residues. Germline lookup yields CDR1 SGHTA and CDR2 FQGNSA. CDR3 sequence (DNA): TGTGCCAGCAGCTTAATATCAGGGGGCGGGAGGTCAGATACGCAGTATTTT. This sequence encodes CASSLISGGGRSDTQYF.

The chain employs TRBV2 and TRBJ2-6; D is possibly TRBD2 (6 bases). The CDR3 contains 15 residues. Per germline, CDR1 SNHLY and CDR2 FYNNEI. Trimming shortened V by 4 bases and J by 2 bases, and 9 bases separated the two germline ends. For the CDR3, the DNA is TGTGCCAGCAGTGTATCGGGGGCTGGGGCCAACGTCCTGACTTTC. It codes for CASSVSGAGANVLTF.

This clone has just one count. This chain connects TRBV5-4 to TRBJ2-5; 8 positions agree with TRBD2. The V and J ends lost 0 bases and 1 base, in that order; junction bases with no gene match: 5. Germline CDR1 is SGHNT and CDR2 is YYREEE (reference sequence). This CDR3 has 16 residues. This CDR3 is CASSLAAAGGQETQYF. CDR3 in DNA: TGTGCCAGCAGCTTGGCCGCGGCGGGAGGCCAAGAGACCCAGTACTTC.